In this sample, the clone carrying this T cell receptor (beta chain) turned up once. Its antigen remains unknown. This entry comes from a study of cytomegalovirus exposure and HLA in healthy donors. Findings and caveats of the study: Sequencing likely caused a cluster of highly shared sequence variants. The authors assumed roughly uniform sequencing depth across donors for presence/absence analyses. The dataset shows that most TCR sequences were rare, while some public TCRs occurred in many donors.

Donors were nominally healthy when sampled, though unrecorded immune exposures were likely. This CDR3 is built from 15 residues. Trimming took 2 bases from V and 1 from J, leaving 12 bases between them. Per germline, CDR1 MNHEY and CDR2 SVGAGI. The primer mix had 60 Vbeta and 13 Jbeta primers. Here immunoSEQ multiplex PCR was the method, and the copy in TCRdb shows in-frame clones only, minus some. The sample includes some 110,000 clones, roughly 66% seen only once; the top ten take approximately 4.3%. Sequenced input: PBMCs. This chain joins TRBV6-5 and TRBJ2-7; a possible D gene is TRBD2 (6 bases). The receptor comes from a man in his sixties in good health and CMV-seropositive. CDR3 nucleotides: TGTGCCAGCAGTTACAACCGGAGGGCTTCCTACGAGCAGTACTTC. Translating gives CASSYNRRASYEQYF.